The clone carrying this T cell receptor (beta chain) showed up many times. This sample stems from a study of quantifying T cell responses using KT2 cells. Study-level background: Reverse transcription used primers in the TCR alpha and beta constant regions.

The sample is PBMC spiked with counted cells of clone KT2. An oligo carrying a UMI was ligated to the cDNA 3' end. An equimolar mix of RC1.1 and RC1.2 primed the beta chain across TRBC1 and TRBC2. MiXCR was run by TCRdb on the UMI-ligation and nested PCR reads, yielding one entry per CDR3 protein. Here the sample spans tens of thousands of distinct CDR3 sequences, 7.3% being singletons. Germline V lookup: CDR1 SGHVS, CDR2 FNYEAQ. CDR3 length: 14 residues. With V trimmed by 0 bases and J by 5 bases, 3 bases remained unmatched. This sequence joins TRBV7-6 and TRBJ2-7; 8 nucleotides align to TRBD2. The sample consisted of PBMCs spiked with cells of the T cell clone KT2. This clonotype was obtained from a human donor. CDR3 protein: CASSLAGLANEQYF. CDR3 coding DNA: TGTGCCAGCAGCTTAGCAGGACTAGCTAACGAGCAGTACTTC.